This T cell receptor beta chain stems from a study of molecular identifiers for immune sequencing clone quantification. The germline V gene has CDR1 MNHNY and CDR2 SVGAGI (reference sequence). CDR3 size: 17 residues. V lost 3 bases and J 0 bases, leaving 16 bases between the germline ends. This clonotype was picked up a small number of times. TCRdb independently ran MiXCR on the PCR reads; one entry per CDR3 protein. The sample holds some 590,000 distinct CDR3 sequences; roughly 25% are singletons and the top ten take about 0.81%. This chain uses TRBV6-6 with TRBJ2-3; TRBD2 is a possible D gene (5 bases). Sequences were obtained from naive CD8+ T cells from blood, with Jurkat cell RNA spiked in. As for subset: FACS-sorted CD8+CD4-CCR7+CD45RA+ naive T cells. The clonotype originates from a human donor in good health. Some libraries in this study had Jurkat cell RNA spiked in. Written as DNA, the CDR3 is TGTGCCAGCAGTTATTCTCCGACTACTGCTAGCACAGATACGCAGTATTTT. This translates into CASSYSPTTASTDTQYF.